The next 15 T cell receptor beta chains were all read from a single sample in a study of beta chain features in type 1 diabetes. Study-wide points: Significant though moderate, a shortening of TCRB CDR3s appeared in all four CD4+ subsets of Type 1 diabetes patients.

Expressed TCRB transcripts were sequenced because the isolated RNA had all been reverse transcribed beforehand. This table comes from immunoSEQ multiplex PCR, and its TCRdb copy is limited to in-frame clones, with some not included. Of approximately 260,000 clones in the sample, roughly 20% were seen once. Their specific antigens are unknown. The specimen sequenced was naive CD4+ T cells from blood. These receptors were collected from a woman between 40 and 55 years old with type 1 diabetes.

This clone came up a few times. The genes are TRBV7-2 and TRBJ2-3; 14 nucleotides match TRBD2. V lost 7 bases and J lost 7; bases outside the gene matches: 10. CDR3 size: 16 residues. CDR1 is SGHTA, CDR2 FQGNSA, per germline. This CDR3 reads CASIEPGLAGVNTQYF. DNA of the CDR3: TGTGCCAGCATAGAGCCGGGACTAGCGGGAGTCAATACGCAGTATTTT.

J is TRBJ2-7 and V is TRBV7-8; 14 nucleotides line up with TRBD2. V lost 5 bases to trimming and J lost 5 bases; unmatched junction nucleotides: 5. This CDR3 contains 15 residues. Germline assignment: CDR1 SGHVS and CDR2 FQNEAQ. This CDR3 is CASSLGGLAGDEQYF. CDR3 in DNA: TGTGCCAGCAGCCTAGGGGGACTAGCGGGAGACGAGCAGTACTTC.

The CDR3 nucleotides are TGTGCCAGCAGCTTAGAGGGGGGGAGCGGCGGGGAGCTGTTTTTT. The encoded protein is CASSLEGGSGGELFF. J is TRBJ2-2 and V is TRBV11-3, with 7 bases aligning to TRBD2. Trimming removed 0 bases from V and 7 bases from J; junction bases left unmatched: 5. The CDR3 contains 15 residues. Germline CDR1 SGHNT, CDR2 YENEEA.

The chain joins TRBV29-1 to TRBJ2-3; D unclear. Germline V gene data show CDR1 as SQVTM and CDR2 as ANQGSEA. CDR3 length: 12 amino acids. Between the trimmed V and J ends, which lost 0 bases and 2 bases, there was a span of 3 bases. In nucleotides, the CDR3 is TGCAGCGTTGAAGATTACACAGATACGCAGTATTTT. This sequence encodes CSVEDYTDTQYF.

The chain combines TRBV2 with TRBJ1-1; TRBD1 aligns across 8 bases. The CDR3 has 16 residues. CDR1 and CDR2 from the germline V gene are SNHLY and FYNNEI. V was clipped by 4 bases and J by 7 bases; unmatched bases: 14. The CDR3 DNA is TGTGCCAGCAGTGCCAGGCAGGGGGCTGCTAATGGTGAAGCTTTCTTT. Its translation is CASSARQGAANGEAFF. Drawing the rest from reference TRBV2 and TRBJ1-1, the complete variable domain is EPEVTQTPSHQVTQMGQEVILRCVPISNHLYFYWYRQILGQKVEFLVSFYNNEISEKSEIFDDQFSVERPDGSNFTLKIRSTKLEDSAMYFCASSARQGAANGEAFFGQGTRLTVV.

The chain has TRBV11-1 and TRBJ1-1, with D possibly matching TRBD1 (5 bases). V dropped 0 bases and J dropped 5 bases, with 16 bases sitting between them. This CDR3 has 16 amino acids. Germline lookup yields CDR1 SGHAT and CDR2 FQDESV (reference sequence). The CDR3 spells CASSLAKGGEETEAFF. Here the CDR3 DNA reads TGTGCCAGCAGCTTAGCGAAAGGAGGGGAAGAGACTGAAGCTTTCTTT.

Written as DNA, the CDR3 is TGTGCCAGCAGCTTAACAGGGGACAATCAGCCCCAGCATTTT. Protein: CASSLTGDNQPQHF. This chain joins TRBV7-3 and TRBJ1-5; possibly TRBD1 for D (5 bases). CDR3 length: 14 amino acids. The germline gives CDR1 SGHTA, CDR2 FQGTGA. V was cut by 0 bases and J by 3 bases, with 6 bases left in between.

The rearrangement uses TRBV25-1 and TRBJ1-4, with 9 nucleotides matching TRBD1. Losses at the gene ends were 7 bases for V and 8 bases for J; bases not matched to a gene: 8. Germline V gene data show CDR1 as MGHDK and CDR2 as SYGVNS. CDR3 length: 14 amino acids. CDR3 sequence (DNA): TGTGCCAGCACTACACAGGGGGCGCAGGAAAAACTGTTTTTT. It yields the protein CASTTQGAQEKLFF.

The chain joins TRBV19 to TRBJ1-1; 9 bases are a match to TRBD1. The V segment lost 3 bases and the J segment 4 bases; nucleotides outside the gene matches: 3. CDR1 and CDR2 from the germline V gene are LNHDA and SQIVND (reference sequence). The length of the CDR3 is 14 residues. The CDR3 reads CASSMGQGVTEAFF. The CDR3, as DNA: TGTGCCAGTAGTATGGGACAGGGAGTCACTGAAGCTTTCTTT.

This clone was detected a few times. CDR3 residues: CASSLRSSNEKLFF. DNA for the CDR3: TGTGCCAGCAGCTTGCGGTCGTCTAATGAAAAACTGTTTTTT. The J gene is TRBJ1-4, the V gene TRBV5-4; D gene uncertain. V lost 1 base and J 3 bases, leaving 7 bases between the germline ends. The CDR3 has 14 residues. Germline CDR1 is SGHNT and CDR2 is YYREEE (reference sequence).

The rearrangement links TRBV25-1 to TRBJ2-3; TRBD2 agrees at 10 bases. Trimming at V came to 1 base and at J to 1 base, leaving 5 bases not matched to a gene. Germline V gene lookup returns CDR1 MGHDK and CDR2 SYGVNS. The CDR3 runs 17 residues. The CDR3 reads CASSESLAGMGTDTQYF. Here the CDR3 DNA reads TGTGCCAGCAGTGAATCACTAGCGGGAATGGGCACAGATACGCAGTATTTT.

The chain joins TRBV7-2 to TRBJ2-1; TRBD1 might be the D (6 bases). Trimming cost V 5 bases and J 1 base, with 12 bases left between them. The CDR3 totals 15 residues. Germline values: CDR1 SGHTA, CDR2 FQGNSA. The CDR3: CASSPSRGSYNEQFF. The DNA for the CDR3 is TGTGCCAGCAGCCCCAGCAGGGGATCCTACAATGAGCAGTTCTTC.

This clone was seen only a few times. Other DNA variants within this sample encode the same CDR3. The chain recombines TRBV18 with TRBJ1-5; possibly TRBD1 for D (6 bases). Between the trimmed V and J ends, which lost 6 bases and 4 bases, there was a span of 10 bases. Looked up from germline, CDR1 is KGHSH and CDR2 is LQKENI. The CDR3 length is 13 residues. The CDR3 here is CASSGQGNQPQHF. The CDR3 nucleotides are TGTGCCAGCTCTGGGCAGGGGAATCAGCCCCAGCATTTT.

The table lists this clone with a few counts. The V and J genes are TRBV19 and TRBJ2-1, with D tentatively TRBD1 (5 bases). Between the trimmed V and J ends, which lost 6 bases and 6 bases, there was a span of 15 bases. Germline loops: CDR1 LNHDA, CDR2 SQIVND (reference sequence). The CDR3 is 14 amino acids. The CDR3 DNA is TGTGCCAGTAGCTCTGGCAGGGTTGGCAATGAGCAGTTCTTC. Its protein is CASSSGRVGNEQFF. The full variable domain, in which reference TRBV19 and TRBJ2-1 provide the parts outside the CDR3, is DGGITQSPKYLFRKEGQNVTLSCEQNLNHDAMYWYRQDPGQGLRLIYYSQIVNDFQKGDIAEGYSVSREKKESFPLTVTSAQKNPTAFYLCASSSGRVGNEQFFGPGTRLTVL.

This clone was detected only a few times. The V call is TRBV9, the J call TRBJ1-2, with D perhaps matching TRBD1 (6 bases). Trimming pared 4 bases from V and 9 bases from J, leaving 16 bases between. The CDR3 has 13 residues. Germline V gene sequence: CDR1 SGDLS, CDR2 YYNGEE. The CDR3 region is CASSLPGEWSYTF. The DNA of the CDR3 is TGTGCCAGCAGCCTCCCAGGGGAATGGAGCTACACCTTC.